This T cell receptor beta chain was identified in a study of CD8 T cells in Susac syndrome. V lost 7 bases, J lost 6 bases, and 16 bases lay in between. This CDR3 is built from 13 residues. TEMRA cells were FACS-enriched, unlike CD8+ and CD4+ T cells, which were negatively isolated. Reverse transcription of roughly 0.45 to 1 ug RNA was performed with random hexamers. By means of immunoSEQ multiplex PCR, TCR beta CDR3 spanning 54 Vbeta and 13 Jbeta underwent amplification. TCRdb used MiXCR to reprocess the immunoSEQ multiplex PCR reads, holding one entry per CDR3 protein. The repertoire includes 200,000 to 250,000 distinct CDR3 sequences, about 95% of them detected once, and approximately 0.15% sits in the top ten.

The receptor was derived from a human donor with Susac syndrome. The V gene is TRBV12-3 or TRBV12-4, the J gene TRBJ2-7, with a weak D call TRBD1 (6 bases). Sequencing used CD4+ T cells from PBMCs. The CDR3: CASTDQGIFEQYF. Written as DNA, the CDR3 is TGTGCCAGCACCGACCAGGGGATCTTCGAGCAGTACTTC.